This T cell receptor (beta chain) appears in the sequencing data of a study of CD8+ T cells in alopecia areata. On the study more broadly: Twice daily, treated patients received 5 to 10 mg of oral tofacitinib. Tofacitinib administration persisted for 6 to 18 months, succeeded by 6 months off drug.

RNA extraction and reverse transcription yielded cDNA as sequencing template. Repertoires were generated with immunoSEQ multiplex PCR, while TCRdb's copy carries only in-frame clones and drops some. The profile shows more than 200,000 clones, around 65% of them singletons. This sample's treatment: oral pan-JAK inhibitor, 5-10 mg twice daily. CD4+ and CD8+ T cells were sorted from PBMCs. This clone was counted only a few times. One junction end disagrees with the germline gene, perhaps due to a read error. The V gene's germline CDR1 is SQVTM and CDR2 ANQGSEA. This CDR3 spans 11 amino acids. Specimen: CD4+ T cells sorted from blood, collected at week 4, from a patient treated with tofacitinib. The origin of this receptor is a human donor with alopecia areata. The chain uses TRBV29-1 and TRBJ1-1; maybe TRBD1 (6 bases). The CDR3 DNA is TGCAGCGCTGAACCCCAGGGGGAAGCTTTCTTT. Encoded protein: CSAEPQGEAFF.